This is a list of T cell receptor beta chains from one sample in a study of CD8 T cells in Susac syndrome. TCRdb processed the immunoSEQ multiplex PCR reads anew with MiXCR; each CDR3 protein has one entry. The table includes about 210,000 distinct CDR3 sequences, approximately 95% detected once. Sequencing input: CD4+ T cells from PBMCs. These receptors were obtained from a human donor in good health. Both conserved end residues are part of each CDR3. Fields, in order: V gene, J gene, CDR3 protein.

v_call: TRBV5-6
j_call: TRBJ2-2
cdr3_aa: CASSPIYDTGELFF

v_call: TRBV29-1
j_call: TRBJ2-1
cdr3_aa: CSVARGGDQVIEQFF

v_call: TRBV10-3
j_call: TRBJ1-6
cdr3_aa: CAISESGQGSSPLHF

v_call: TRBV3-1
j_call: TRBJ1-4
cdr3_aa: CASSPTGQGKKLFF

v_call: TRBV7-3
j_call: TRBJ1-2
cdr3_aa: CASSPGPGTGGYTF

v_call: TRBV5-1
j_call: TRBJ2-1
cdr3_aa: CASSLSSGREQFF

v_call: TRBV9
j_call: TRBJ2-7
cdr3_aa: CASSARAGASEQYF

v_call: TRBV14
j_call: TRBJ2-1
cdr3_aa: CASSQERTGKLNEQFF

v_call: TRBV28
j_call: TRBJ2-4
cdr3_aa: CASSRLAGGQNIQYF

v_call: TRBV5-6
j_call: TRBJ1-5
cdr3_aa: CASSLYQGNNQPQHF

v_call: TRBV29-1
j_call: TRBJ2-7
cdr3_aa: CSVAGQGSYEQYF

v_call: TRBV3-1
j_call: TRBJ2-3
cdr3_aa: CASSPGQLALDTQYF

v_call: TRBV5-1
j_call: TRBJ1-4
cdr3_aa: CASSRRGEGEKLFF

v_call: TRBV2
j_call: TRBJ1-1
cdr3_aa: CASMGMLGTEAFF

v_call: TRBV30
j_call: TRBJ1-6
cdr3_aa: CAWHPTGNSPLHF

v_call: TRBV3-1
j_call: TRBJ2-1
cdr3_aa: CASSLNPTAYNEQFF

v_call: TRBV7-2
j_call: TRBJ2-7
cdr3_aa: CATSGEGAEQYF

v_call: TRBV4-3
j_call: TRBJ2-1
cdr3_aa: CASSQDRGWGNNEQFF

v_call: TRBV7-2
j_call: TRBJ1-1
cdr3_aa: CASSPRGIGSVNTEAFF

v_call: TRBV6-2/TRBV6-3
j_call: TRBJ1-2
cdr3_aa: CASSREGTAVSYGYTF

v_call: TRBV4-3
j_call: TRBJ1-2
cdr3_aa: CASSQGRGANYGYTF

v_call: TRBV28
j_call: TRBJ2-3
cdr3_aa: CASSPERGHTDTQYF

v_call: TRBV5-1
j_call: TRBJ2-2
cdr3_aa: CASSLAWTGMRTGELFF

v_call: TRBV6-6
j_call: TRBJ1-2
cdr3_aa: CAIERQPSNYGYTF

v_call: TRBV20-1
j_call: TRBJ2-5
cdr3_aa: CSARDDRGGETQYF

v_call: TRBV14
j_call: TRBJ1-4
cdr3_aa: CASSLIGGSATNEKLFF

v_call: TRBV6-6
j_call: TRBJ2-4
cdr3_aa: CASSSAKAQDIQYF

v_call: TRBV12-3/TRBV12-4
j_call: TRBJ2-3
cdr3_aa: CASSSGWADTQYF

v_call: TRBV5-1
j_call: TRBJ1-2
cdr3_aa: CASSSSPADYGYTF

v_call: TRBV6-2/TRBV6-3
j_call: TRBJ2-1
cdr3_aa: CASLIAGGRHNEQFF

v_call: TRBV5-4
j_call: TRBJ2-5
cdr3_aa: CASSLLDRSRPFYQETQYF

v_call: TRBV29-1
j_call: TRBJ1-5
cdr3_aa: CSVAKDSNQPQHF

v_call: TRBV7-2
j_call: TRBJ1-4
cdr3_aa: CASSWVRREKLFF

v_call: TRBV2
j_call: TRBJ1-6
cdr3_aa: CASTERGRNSPLHF

v_call: TRBV9
j_call: TRBJ2-3
cdr3_aa: CAPPGTGTDTQYF

v_call: TRBV9
j_call: TRBJ2-5
cdr3_aa: CASSVGGGEETQYF

v_call: TRBV7-9
j_call: TRBJ2-7
cdr3_aa: CASSPLDIKQYF

v_call: TRBV30
j_call: TRBJ2-7
cdr3_aa: CAWADGGKQYF

v_call: TRBV28
j_call: TRBJ1-6
cdr3_aa: CASSLQVFSYNSPLHF

v_call: TRBV6-1
j_call: TRBJ2-6
cdr3_aa: CASSVTGTGSSGANVLTF

v_call: TRBV18
j_call: TRBJ2-5
cdr3_aa: CASSPPTRETQYF

v_call: TRBV18
j_call: TRBJ1-1
cdr3_aa: CASSDTTEAFF

v_call: TRBV28
j_call: TRBJ1-3
cdr3_aa: CASSLAGQSGNTIYF

v_call: TRBV11-1
j_call: TRBJ2-5
cdr3_aa: CASSTWTGEETQYF

v_call: TRBV18
j_call: TRBJ1-2
cdr3_aa: CASSPTRANYGYTF

v_call: TRBV4-1
j_call: TRBJ2-6
cdr3_aa: CASSQLTSGPSGANVLTF